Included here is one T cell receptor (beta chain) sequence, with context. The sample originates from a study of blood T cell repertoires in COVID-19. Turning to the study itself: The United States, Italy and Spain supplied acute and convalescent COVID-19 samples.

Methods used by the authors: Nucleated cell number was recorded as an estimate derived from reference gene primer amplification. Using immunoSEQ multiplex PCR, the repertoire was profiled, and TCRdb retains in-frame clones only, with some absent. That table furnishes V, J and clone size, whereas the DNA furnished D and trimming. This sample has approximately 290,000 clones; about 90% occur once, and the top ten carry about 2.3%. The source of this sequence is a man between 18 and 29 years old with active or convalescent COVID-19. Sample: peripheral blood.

CDR3 sequence (DNA): TGTGCCAGCAGCCTACGACAGGGAGTCGAAGATACGCAGTATTTT. It is translated as CASSLRQGVEDTQYF. The chain combines TRBV4-2 with TRBJ2-3; 7 bases line up with TRBD1. Trimming removed 4 bases from V and 5 bases from J; junction bases left unmatched: 9. There are 15 residues in the CDR3. Germline lookup yields CDR1 LGHNA and CDR2 YNFKEQ.